This is a list of T cell receptor beta chains from one sample in a study of human T cells and chemical hapten exposure. TCRdb re-called the RACE reads through MiXCR, storing one row per CDR3 protein. The data hold more than 70,000 distinct CDR3 sequences, with around 11% observed a single time. Sequenced material: whole blood, taken in connection with sensitization to the hapten diphenylcyclopropenone (DPC). The receptor source for this set is a woman aged 55-70 years with alopecia areata. Some clones in this sample may be carry-over from other donors' samples. The CDR3 runs from the conserved cysteine through the conserved F or W. A D gene is named only where the DNA matches it firmly. Not all rows give a size; the values are once, few, many and, for expanded clones, a class.

TRBV11-2,TRBJ2-1,-,-,CASSLGRGYSSYNEQFF,TGTGCCAGCAGCTTAGGGAGGGGCTATAGCTCCTACAATGAGCAGTTCTTC
TRBV4-1,TRBJ1-5,many,-,CASSQGRGGGNQPQHF,TGCGCCAGCAGCCAAGGGAGGGGAGGGGGAAATCAGCCCCAGCATTTT
TRBV3-1,TRBJ2-7,few,-,CASSQGPQSNYEQYF,TGTGCCAGCAGCCAAGGGCCACAGAGTAACTACGAGCAGTACTTC
TRBV29-1,TRBJ2-3,-,-,CSVVGSEGLQYF,TGCAGCGTTGTCGGTAGTGAAGGACTGCAGTATTTT
TRBV7-6,TRBJ2-1,-,-,CANSLAEGYNEQFF,TGTGCCAACAGCTTAGCAGAGGGATACAATGAGCAGTTCTTC
TRBV7-9,TRBJ1-5,-,-,CASSLAGSNQPQHF,TGTGCCAGCAGCTTAGCAGGTAGCAATCAGCCCCAGCATTTT
TRBV29-1,TRBJ2-1,-,TRBD1,CSVGTGGYGEQFF,TGCAGCGTTGGGACAGGGGGATACGGTGAGCAGTTCTTC
TRBV11-2,TRBJ2-3,-,-,CASSPPPDTQYF,TGTGCCAGCAGCCCCCCCCCCGATACGCAGTATTTT
TRBV5-1,TRBJ2-5,many,-,CASSLRGQETQYF,TGCGCCAGCAGCTTGCGAGGGCAAGAGACCCAGTACTTC
TRBV6-5,TRBJ2-2,-,-,CASKQNRVGTGELFF,TGTGCCAGCAAACAAAACAGGGTTGGCACCGGGGAGCTGTTTTTT
TRBV5-1,TRBJ2-2,-,-,CASSFTGSAGELFF,TGCGCCAGCAGCTTCACAGGGTCGGCCGGGGAGCTGTTTTTT
TRBV20-1,TRBJ2-4,-,-,CSARSILSGTPAKNIQYF,TGCAGTGCTAGATCGATCCTCTCCGGGACCCCAGCCAAAAACATTCAGTACTTC
TRBV9,TRBJ2-3,-,-,CASSVGGHFRDTQYF,TGTGCCAGCAGCGTAGGAGGGCACTTTAGAGATACGCAGTATTTT
TRBV12-3/TRBV12-4,TRBJ2-5,many,TRBD1,CASSFFGGQTQETQYF,TGTGCCAGCAGTTTTTTTGGGGGACAGACCCAAGAGACCCAGTACTTC
TRBV7-3,TRBJ2-2,many,-,CASSFTGTMPTGELFF,TGTGCCAGCAGTTTTACCGGGACAATGCCCACCGGGGAGCTGTTTTTT
TRBV5-6,TRBJ1-2,-,-,CASSLVTHTKGYGYTF,TGTGCCAGCAGCTTGGTAACACATACTAAGGGCTATGGCTACACCTTC
TRBV27,TRBJ1-1,-,-,CASSLSQGNTEAFF,TGTGCCAGCAGTTTATCGCAGGGAAACACTGAAGCTTTCTTT
TRBV2,TRBJ2-5,few,-,CASNVPGPQETQYF,TGTGCCAGCAATGTGCCAGGGCCCCAAGAGACCCAGTACTTC
TRBV20-1,TRBJ1-2,few,-,CSARDPPGGYTF,TGCAGTGCTAGAGATCCCCCAGGGGGCTACACCTTC
TRBV12-3/TRBV12-4,TRBJ2-1,many,-,CASSLGSLDEQFF,TGTGCCAGCAGTTTAGGGAGTTTGGATGAGCAGTTCTTC
TRBV6-1,TRBJ2-5,-,-,CASREGPETQYF,TGTGCCAGCAGGGAGGGCCCAGAGACCCAGTACTTC
TRBV3-1,TRBJ2-7,few,TRBD2,CASSRGLAGATYEQYF,TGTGCCAGCAGCCGGGGACTAGCGGGGGCCACCTACGAGCAGTACTTC
TRBV11-3,TRBJ1-3,many,-,CASSSVSGNTIYF,TGTGCCAGCAGCTCCGTCTCTGGAAACACCATATATTTT
TRBV7-9,TRBJ1-1,few,TRBD1,CASSATGAEAFF,TGTGCCAGCAGCGCCACAGGGGCTGAAGCTTTCTTT
TRBV20-1,TRBJ2-7,few,-,CSARVGQYEQYF,TGCAGTGCTAGAGTCGGACAGTACGAGCAGTACTTC
TRBV6-1,TRBJ1-1,many,TRBD1,CASSAQTGRGTEAFF,TGTGCCAGCAGTGCCCAGACAGGGCGGGGCACTGAAGCTTTCTTT
TRBV5-5,TRBJ2-1,many,-,CASSPSTSIYNEQFF,TGTGCCAGCAGCCCTTCCACTAGTATCTACAATGAGCAGTTCTTC
TRBV5-1,TRBJ2-1,many,TRBD2,CASSLVASGSYNEQFF,TGCGCCAGCAGCTTGGTTGCTAGCGGTTCCTACAATGAGCAGTTCTTC
TRBV20-1,TRBJ1-1,many,TRBD1,CSPGGAFF,TGCAGTCCAGGGGGGGCTTTCTTT
TRBV19,TRBJ1-5,-,TRBD1,CASSIRTGINQPQHF,TGTGCCAGTAGTATACGGACAGGGATCAATCAGCCCCAGCATTTT
TRBV5-1,TRBJ1-1,-,-,CASSFQANTEAFF,TGCGCCAGCAGCTTCCAGGCAAACACTGAAGCTTTCTTT
TRBV6-2/TRBV6-3,TRBJ2-2,many,-,CASSYLDGLFF,TGTGCCAGCAGTTACCTCGACGGGCTGTTTTTT
TRBV18,TRBJ1-6,many,-,CASSQSPGNSNSPLHF,TGTGCCAGCTCTCAATCGCCCGGGAATTCCAATTCACCCCTCCACTTT
TRBV5-6,TRBJ2-5,many,-,CASSLYAMLETQYF,TGTGCCAGCAGCTTGTATGCTATGTTGGAGACCCAGTACTTC
TRBV29-1,TRBJ2-1,-,TRBD2,CSVEGWGTSGDYNEQFF,TGCAGCGTTGAGGGATGGGGGACTAGCGGAGATTACAATGAGCAGTTCTTC
TRBV10-2,TRBJ2-2,-,-,CASSEAATGELFF,TGCGCCAGCAGTGAGGCAGCCACCGGGGAGCTGTTTTTT
TRBV6-1,TRBJ2-7,many,TRBD1,CASSEGTGHQEQYF,TGTGCCAGCAGTGAAGGGACAGGGCATCAAGAGCAGTACTTC
TRBV28,TRBJ1-1,many,-,CASSLSSDTEAFF,TGTGCCAGCAGTTTGAGTTCGGACACTGAAGCTTTCTTT
TRBV18,TRBJ2-7,many,-,CASSPHLYEQYF,TGTGCCAGCTCACCTCATCTCTACGAGCAGTACTTC
TRBV18,TRBJ2-7,few,TRBD2,CASSQGLETYEQYF,TGTGCCAGCTCCCAGGGACTAGAAACCTACGAGCAGTACTTC
TRBV29-1,TRBJ1-3,-,-,CSGANNGNTIYF,TGCAGCGGGGCAAATAACGGAAACACCATATATTTT
TRBV3-1,TRBJ2-3,-,TRBD2,CASSPGTRSDTQYF,TGTGCCAGCAGCCCTGGGACTAGATCAGATACGCAGTATTTT
TRBV12-3/TRBV12-4,TRBJ1-6,-,-,CASSWGVMSPLHF,TGTGCCAGCAGTTGGGGAGTGATGTCACCCCTCCACTTT
TRBV20-1,TRBJ2-2,many,-,CSANRGKTGELFF,TGCAGTGCGAACCGGGGGAAAACCGGGGAGCTGTTTTTT
TRBV20-1,TRBJ2-2,many,-,CSARQPNTGELFF,TGCAGTGCTAGACAGCCGAACACCGGGGAGCTGTTTTTT
TRBV5-1,TRBJ1-5,many,-,CASSAGERQPQHF,TGCGCCAGCAGCGCAGGGGAGAGACAGCCCCAGCATTTT
TRBV7-3,TRBJ1-1,many,-,CASSRDRHTEAFF,TGTGCCAGCAGCCGTGACAGACACACTGAAGCTTTCTTT
TRBV11-2,TRBJ2-1,few,-,CASSLAPEGHEQFF,TGTGCCAGCAGCTTAGCCCCGGAGGGGCATGAGCAGTTCTTC
TRBV20-1,TRBJ2-3,-,-,CSARTDSTDTQYF,TGCAGTGCTCGGACGGATAGCACAGATACGCAGTATTTT
TRBV11-2,TRBJ2-7,-,-,CASSLGATGAVLYEQYF,TGTGCCAGCAGCTTAGGCGCGACAGGAGCGGTTCTTTACGAGCAGTACTTC
TRBV7-8,TRBJ2-3,-,TRBD2,CASSLLPGLAGTSYSTDTQYF,TGTGCCAGCAGCTTACTCCCCGGACTAGCGGGGACCTCTTATAGCACAGATACGCAGTATTTT
TRBV7-3,TRBJ2-5,many,TRBD2,CASSLNPSGGQETQYF,TGTGCCAGCAGCTTAAACCCTAGCGGGGGCCAAGAGACCCAGTACTTC
TRBV5-1,TRBJ1-4,many,TRBD1,CASSLGEARGLNEKLFF,TGCGCCAGCAGCTTGGGAGAGGCCAGGGGGCTTAATGAAAAACTGTTTTTT
TRBV2,TRBJ1-1,many,TRBD1,CASSESTGGISNTEAFF,TGTGCCAGCAGTGAATCGACAGGGGGCATCTCAAACACTGAAGCTTTCTTT
TRBV30,TRBJ2-7,many,TRBD1,CAFYDRGLYEQYF,TGTGCCTTCTACGACAGGGGGCTGTACGAGCAGTACTTC
TRBV7-6,TRBJ2-7,many,-,CASSLGWGTYEQYF,TGTGCCAGCAGCTTAGGTTGGGGGACCTACGAGCAGTACTTC
TRBV20-1,TRBJ2-3,few,-,CSATPSRPTDTQYF,TGCAGTGCCACCCCGAGCAGACCCACAGATACGCAGTATTTT
TRBV6-5,TRBJ2-1,-,TRBD2,CASSSTSGGRNEQFF,TGTGCCAGCAGCTCGACTAGCGGGGGTAGGAATGAGCAGTTCTTC
TRBV29-1,TRBJ2-5,many,TRBD1,CSAQGQGVETQYF,TGCAGCGCCCAGGGACAGGGGGTAGAGACCCAGTACTTC